The 2 T cell receptor beta chains reported below all come from one sample, sequenced in a study of breast tumors, draining lymph nodes, adjacent tissues. Samples came from axillary lymph nodes draining the breast cancer. TCRdb used MiXCR to reprocess the multiplex PCR reads, holding one entry per CDR3 protein. The sample gives about 180,000 distinct CDR3 sequences, about 30% of which show up once; around 4.1% is in the top ten. Source material: axillary lymph node tissue. Receptor source: a female donor with breast cancer. Some clones in this sample may be carry-over from other donors' samples.

V and J are TRBV7-2 and TRBJ1-5; no clear D gene. Germline V gene lookup returns CDR1 SGHTA and CDR2 FQGNSA. The V and J ends lost 5 bases and 11 bases respectively, with 19 bases between them. This CDR3 region has 14 residues. This CDR3 reads CASSPRTYQETQHF. DNA for the CDR3: TGTGCCAGCAGCCCCCGGACGTACCAAGAGACCCAGCATTTT.

This clonotype was counted many times. This sequence joins TRBV4-2 and TRBJ2-3; 12 bases fit TRBD2. Germline loops: CDR1 LGHNA, CDR2 YNFKEQ. V trimming: 0 bases; J trimming: 10 bases; junction bases outside the gene matches: 11. The CDR3 runs to 17 residues. For the CDR3, the DNA is TGTGCCAGCAGCCAAGAGGTTACTCTAGCGGGGGGGTTTTCGCAGTATTTT. Its translation: CASSQEVTLAGGFSQYF.